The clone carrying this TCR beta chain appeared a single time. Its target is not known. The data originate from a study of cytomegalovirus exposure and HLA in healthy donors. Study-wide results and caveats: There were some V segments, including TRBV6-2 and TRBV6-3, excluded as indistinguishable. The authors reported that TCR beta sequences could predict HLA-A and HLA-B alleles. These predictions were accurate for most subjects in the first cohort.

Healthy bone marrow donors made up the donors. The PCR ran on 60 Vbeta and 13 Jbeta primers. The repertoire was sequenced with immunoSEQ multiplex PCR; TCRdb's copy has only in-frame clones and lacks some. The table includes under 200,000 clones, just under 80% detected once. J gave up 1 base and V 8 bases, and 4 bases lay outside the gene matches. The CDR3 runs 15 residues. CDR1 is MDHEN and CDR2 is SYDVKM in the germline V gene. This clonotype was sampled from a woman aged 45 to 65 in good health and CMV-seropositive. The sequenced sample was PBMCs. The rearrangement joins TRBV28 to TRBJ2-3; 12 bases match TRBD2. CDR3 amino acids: CASWASGRGTDTQYF. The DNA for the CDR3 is TGTGCCAGCTGGGCTAGCGGGAGGGGCACAGATACGCAGTATTTT. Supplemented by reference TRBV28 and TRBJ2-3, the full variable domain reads DVKVTQSSRYLVKRTGEKVFLECVQDMDHENMFWYRQDPGLGLRLIYFSYDVKMKEKGDIPEGYSVSREKKERFSLILESASTNQTSMYLCASWASGRGTDTQYFGPGTRLTVL.